This T cell receptor (beta chain) comes out of a study of shared clonotypes between healthy human individuals. Findings and caveats of the study: Generally, naive subsets (rather than memory subsets) showed larger estimated richness.

Each PCR replicate from the sorted subsets contained 200 to 250 ng DNA, which is some 30,000 T cell genomes. Sequenced by immunoSEQ multiplex PCR; TCRdb stores in-frame clones only, minus some. The data contain 850,000 to 1,200,000 clones, about 80% of them singletons. This clone occurred once. Its antigen is not identified. The V end was cut by 3 bases, the J end by 2 bases, with 14 bases between. The germline V gene has CDR1 MDHEN and CDR2 SYDVKM. The CDR3 spans 16 residues. This chain uses TRBV28 with TRBJ1-3; D is possibly TRBD1 (5 bases). The sample consisted of memory CD4+ T cells sorted from blood. Regarding subset: CD45RA-negative fraction. The sequence came from a man younger than 35 in good health. The CDR3 sequence: CASSLTEGLTGNTIYF. The CDR3 region has the DNA TGTGCCAGCAGTTTGACGGAGGGGTTGACTGGAAACACCATATATTTT.